The subject of this entry is one T cell receptor (beta chain). This clone was found once. This clone's antigen is unknown. No clone much larger than this one lies a single base away; base qualities are absent. This specimen comes from a study of blood T cell repertoires in COVID-19 (dated by TCRdb to about 2020). Regarding the study in general: Samples from collaborators originated in the United States, Italy and Spain and spanned both the acute and convalescent phases of COVID-19. Subjects who had been exposed to COVID-19, were actively infected with it, or had recovered from it provided the deeply sampled blood TCRbeta repertoires that made up the dataset. The prospective study material was composed of cDNA or gDNA derived from T cells, B-cell-depleted T cells, or PBMCs. Where HLA class I and class II types were available, the types were taken from metadata supplied by the sample provider, not from assay-based typing. The repertoires were released in a freely available public database meant as a resource for research on the immune response to SARS-CoV-2. Sample metadata almost always included a de-identified subject ID, COVID-19 status, age in years and sex. Samples were obtained from the ongoing ImmuneRACE study (first 160 participants) and from over a thousand subjects provided by 6 global collaborators. Results the study describes overall, beyond this receptor: The amount of clinical and demographic metadata varied by source and participant and was provided uncurated.

Each collaborating institution followed its own protocols to collect whole blood in K2EDTA tubes. For TCRbeta analysis, collaborators shipped samples as frozen whole blood, isolated PBMCs, or DNA extracted from either of those sample types. Cut back by 7 bases and 2 bases, the V and J ends lie 11 bases apart. From its cysteine to its phenylalanine, the CDR3 spans 13 amino acids. Only CDR3 DNA is held: 39 bases, read in frame from base 1. From a lookup of the germline V gene, CDR1 and CDR2 are SGHRS and YFSETQ. TCRbeta CDR3 regions were amplified from genomic DNA using the immunoSEQ Assay, a bias-controlled multiplex PCR. The original methods were these. The number of nucleated cells in each sample was estimated from the amplification of reference gene primers within the assay. Sequence reads were collapsed and filtered to measure the absolute abundance of every unique TCRbeta CDR3 rearrangement. For each sample, productive Simpson clonality was calculated as the square root of Simpson's diversity index over productive rearrangements. What TCRdb holds here is the immuneACCESS table cut down to in-frame rearrangements. Part of the clones is not present; checked against another copy, under half of the missing clones reflect an unresolved V gene, and the others are unexplained. Clonal size and the V and J genes are those of that table, whereas D and trimming came from the DNA. For this sample the table gives approximately 61,000 clones, of which 75% to 85% were detected only once. Of the sample, about 33% falls within the top ten clones.

Rearrangement joined TRBV5-1 to TRBJ2-3, and perhaps TRBD2 as D gene, on 6 matching bases. The source is a human donor in a cohort sampled during active COVID-19. Specimen: peripheral blood. The sequenced DNA is TGCGCCAGCCAGGAGGGCCCCACAGATACGCAGTATTTT. Its translation is CASQEGPTDTQYF.